The 32 T cell receptor beta chains below all came from one sample that was sequenced in a study of CD8 T cells in ankylosing spondylitis. MiXCR was run by TCRdb on the 5' RACE reads, yielding one entry per CDR3 protein. Seen here are fewer than 250,000 distinct CDR3 sequences, around a quarter observed once, and the top ten hold more than 6.5%. Sequencing was done on a sample of blood, either unsorted or a sorted T cell fraction (not recorded which). All receptors derive from a male donor with ankylosing spondylitis or in good health (not recorded which).

This clonotype came up a few times. The chain carries TRBV29-1 and TRBJ2-1; D call uncertain. With 4 bases removed from V and 3 bases from J, the gap between germline ends came to 10 bases. The germline V gene has CDR1 SQVTM and CDR2 ANQGSEA. This CDR3 contains 13 residues. This CDR3 reads CSVADHLYNEQFF. In DNA form, the CDR3 reads TGCAGCGTTGCGGATCATCTCTACAATGAGCAGTTCTTC.

This clonotype occurred many times. V gene TRBV12-3 or TRBV12-4 combines with J gene TRBJ1-2; D gene unclear. Trimming stripped 3 bases from V and 6 bases from J, with 8 bases between. CDR3 length equals 12 residues. The CDR3 region has the DNA TGTGCCAGCAGTTTCGACTATGATGGCTACACCTTC. As protein: CASSFDYDGYTF.

The J gene is TRBJ2-1, the V gene TRBV5-1; TRBD2 matches at 13 bases. The CDR3 is 15 residues long. The junction had 4 bases not matched to a gene; V was cut back by 3 bases and J by 7 bases. Germline CDR1 reads SGHRS; CDR2 reads YFSETQ. CDR3 bases: TGCGCCAGCAGCTCCGGGACTAGCGGGAAGAATGAGCAGTTCTTC. Its protein is CASSSGTSGKNEQFF.

This chain joins TRBV4-2 and TRBJ2-7; 9 nucleotides align to TRBD1. V shed 1 base, J shed 3 bases, and the junction held 1 base outside the gene matches. This CDR3 spans 14 amino acids. Germline V gene data show CDR1 as LGHNA and CDR2 as YNFKEQ. The CDR3 DNA reads as TGTGCCAGCAGCCAAGGGACAGGGGACTACGAGCAGTACTTC. Residues: CASSQGTGDYEQYF.

The chain employs TRBV9 and TRBJ1-2; tentatively, D is TRBD1 (5 bases). Germline V gene sequence: CDR1 SGDLS, CDR2 YYNGEE. V gave up 0 bases and J gave up 4 bases, with 13 bases separating them. The CDR3 length is 15 residues. The CDR3 loop is CASSVDSGLSYGYTF. The CDR3 nucleotides read TGTGCCAGCAGCGTAGACTCAGGGCTATCCTATGGCTACACCTTC.

This clonotype was observed a handful of times. The chain joins TRBV12-3 or TRBV12-4 to TRBJ2-7, with 12 bases that match TRBD2. The CDR3 covers 13 residues. The V segment lost 8 bases and the J segment 7 bases; nucleotides outside the gene matches: 6. The DNA for the CDR3 is TGTGCCAGCCGGACTAGCGGGACGAAGGAGCAGTACTTC. This encodes CASRTSGTKEQYF.

Many counts were recorded for this clonotype. This chain joins TRBV5-1 and TRBJ2-5; no clear D gene. V lost 0 bases, J lost 3 bases, and 6 bases lay in between. The CDR3 runs 13 residues. From germline, CDR1 is SGHRS and CDR2 YFSETQ. The CDR3 spells CASSLGPEETQYF. The CDR3 DNA follows: TGCGCCAGCAGCTTGGGGCCAGAAGAGACCCAGTACTTC.

This clonotype was detected ten times or more. CDR3 protein: CSVGQLGYEQYF. The CDR3 DNA reads as TGCAGCGTTGGGCAGTTGGGCTACGAGCAGTACTTC. V usage is TRBV29-1 and J usage is TRBJ2-7; the D is unclear. Trimming stripped 4 bases from V and 3 bases from J, with 10 bases between. This CDR3 region has 12 residues. Germline CDR1 SQVTM, CDR2 ANQGSEA.

The rearrangement joins TRBV15 to TRBJ2-7; 7 bases are shared with TRBD2. The CDR3 runs 15 residues. Germline V CDR1 and CDR2: LNHNV, YYDKDF (reference sequence). V trimming: 0 bases; J trimming: 5 bases; junction bases outside the gene matches: 7. CDR3 in amino acids: CATSRDVQGGNEQYF. For the CDR3, the DNA is TGTGCCACCAGCAGAGATGTTCAGGGAGGGAACGAGCAGTACTTC.

The chain combines TRBV5-1 with TRBJ2-1; 8 bases align to TRBD2. With V trimmed by 0 bases and J by 7 bases, 6 bases remained unmatched. The CDR3 has 15 amino acids. Per germline, CDR1 SGHRS and CDR2 YFSETQ. The chain's CDR3 is CASSLAAGGTNEQFF. For the CDR3, the DNA is TGCGCCAGCAGCTTGGCTGCGGGAGGTACAAATGAGCAGTTCTTC.

This clonotype was detected ten times or more. The V and J genes are TRBV28 and TRBJ1-3; D call uncertain. V lost 3 bases and J 0 bases, leaving 3 bases between the germline ends. Germline CDR1 reads MDHEN; CDR2 reads SYDVKM. This CDR3 comprises 13 residues. The CDR3 nucleotides are TGTGCCAGCAGTTTGCACTCTGGAAACACCATATATTTT. Protein sequence: CASSLHSGNTIYF.

J is TRBJ2-1 and V is TRBV20-1; 12 bases match TRBD2. Unmatched junction bases numbered 6, after V lost 6 bases and J lost 6 bases. Germline CDR1 DFQATT, CDR2 SNEGSKA (reference sequence). The CDR3 has 14 residues. CDR3 loop: CSATTSGRINEQFF. The CDR3 DNA is TGCAGTGCAACAACTAGCGGGAGGATCAATGAGCAGTTCTTC.

The rearrangement uses TRBV6-5 and TRBJ2-3; D possibly corresponds to TRBD1 (5 bases). Trimming stripped 2 bases from V and 0 bases from J, with 15 bases between. This CDR3 comprises 17 residues. The germline gives CDR1 MNHEY, CDR2 SVGAGI. This chain's CDR3 is CASSYRWGTASTDTQYF. As DNA, the CDR3 is TGTGCCAGCAGTTACCGCTGGGGCACAGCCAGCACAGATACGCAGTATTTT.

This clonotype was counted ten times or more. The chain uses TRBV28 and TRBJ2-7, with TRBD2 matching 7 bases. V was clipped by 3 bases and J by 1 base; unmatched bases: 3. This CDR3 is 14 amino acids long. The germline gives CDR1 MDHEN, CDR2 SYDVKM. The CDR3 spells CASSFSLASYEQYF. CDR3 nucleotides: TGTGCCAGCAGTTTTTCACTAGCGTCCTACGAGCAGTACTTC.

This clonotype has a handful of counts. The gene calls are TRBV20-1 and TRBJ2-5; 10 nucleotides agree with TRBD2. Germline lookup yields CDR1 DFQATT and CDR2 SNEGSKA (reference sequence). This CDR3 contains 19 residues. V trimming: 6 bases; J trimming: 3 bases; junction bases outside the gene matches: 22. CDR3 coding DNA: TGCAGTGCCACCCGGACTAGCGGCCGCCTTAGTCAGACGGAAGAGACCCAGTACTTC. Encoded protein: CSATRTSGRLSQTEETQYF.

The rearrangement links TRBV20-1 to TRBJ2-3, with 11 bases aligning to TRBD2. Germline loops: CDR1 DFQATT, CDR2 SNEGSKA (reference sequence). V was pared by 1 base and J by 7 bases, with 19 bases of the junction left unmatched. The CDR3 sequence is 19 residues long. This chain's CDR3 is CSARVGTSGRRGGTNTQYF. The DNA for the CDR3 is TGCAGTGCTAGAGTCGGAACTAGCGGGAGAAGAGGGGGGACAAATACGCAGTATTTT.

The genes are TRBV4-2 and TRBJ2-7; 12 bases line up with TRBD2. J was trimmed by 5 bases and V by 0 bases; bases with no gene match: 11. Germline CDR1 LGHNA, CDR2 YNFKEQ. The CDR3 loop spans 18 amino acids. CDR3 amino acids: CASSQESPPTSGRHEQYF. DNA for the CDR3: TGTGCCAGCAGCCAAGAATCCCCCCCGACTAGCGGGAGACACGAGCAGTACTTC.

This clonotype was observed a handful of times. The chain joins TRBV29-1 to TRBJ2-7; D tentatively reads TRBD1 or TRBD2 (5 bases each). The CDR3 contains 13 residues. Trimming shortened V by 0 bases and J by 6 bases, and 12 bases separated the two germline ends. Per the germline V gene, CDR1 is SQVTM and CDR2 is ANQGSEA. The CDR3 DNA follows: TGCAGCGTTGAAGATGGCCCGGGACGCGAGCAGTACTTC. It encodes CSVEDGPGREQYF.

This clonotype was detected ten times or more. The rearrangement links TRBV12-3 or TRBV12-4 to TRBJ1-1; the D is unclear. The CDR3 spans 11 residues. V gave up 6 bases and J gave up 1 base, with 3 bases separating them. For the CDR3, the DNA is TGTGCCAGCAGGGCGAACACTGAAGCTTTCTTT. Translating it yields CASRANTEAFF.

This clonotype was found many times. The chain couples TRBV6-1 to TRBJ2-7, with TRBD1 as a possible D gene (5 bases). The ends were cut back, 3 bases at V and 3 bases at J, with 9 bases in the middle. CDR3 size: 13 residues. Looked up from germline, CDR1 is MNHNS and CDR2 is SASEGT. CDR3 protein: CASSDWGSYEQYF. The CDR3 region has the DNA TGTGCCAGCAGTGATTGGGGCAGCTACGAGCAGTACTTC.

This clonotype was seen at least ten times. The CDR3 coding sequence is TGTGCTTCGCAGGGGTTCTCCTACGAGCAGTACTTC. Amino acid sequence: CASQGFSYEQYF. The rearrangement uses TRBV28 and TRBJ2-7; tentative D call: TRBD1 (6 bases). Germline V lookup: CDR1 MDHEN, CDR2 SYDVKM. The CDR3 totals 12 residues. Full variable domain (outside the CDR3, taken from reference TRBV28 and TRBJ2-7): DVKVTQSSRYLVKRTGEKVFLECVQDMDHENMFWYRQDPGLGLRLIYFSYDVKMKEKGDIPEGYSVSREKKERFSLILESASTNQTSMYLCASQGFSYEQYFGPGTRLTVT.

This chain links TRBV29-1 with TRBJ2-3, with 9 nucleotides matching TRBD1. CDR1 and CDR2 from the germline V gene are SQVTM and ANQGSEA. The junction had 7 bases not matched to a gene; V was cut back by 8 bases and J by 1 base. The length of the CDR3 is 14 residues. CDR3 in DNA: TGCAGCCTGGGGGGACAGGGCCGCACAGATACGCAGTATTTT. It codes for CSLGGQGRTDTQYF.

This clonotype was counted only a few times. This chain uses TRBV20-1 with TRBJ2-7; D gene uncertain. Germline V lookup: CDR1 DFQATT, CDR2 SNEGSKA (reference sequence). CDR3 length equals 15 residues. Trimming took off 1 base at V and 4 bases at J, with 17 bases between the two ends. CDR3 amino acids: CSARVSDDAFYEQYF. The CDR3 coding sequence is TGCAGTGCTAGAGTAAGCGACGACGCCTTTTACGAGCAGTACTTC.

This clonotype was detected only a few times. This chain joins TRBV29-1 and TRBJ2-7; TRBD1 aligns across 8 bases. This CDR3 spans 12 amino acids. V lost 4 bases and J lost 4; bases outside the gene matches: 3. The germline CDR1 and CDR2 sequences are SQVTM and ANQGSEA. Here the CDR3 reads CSVGQGLYEQYF. DNA of the CDR3: TGCAGCGTTGGACAGGGGCTTTACGAGCAGTACTTC.

This clonotype has at least ten counts. The V call is TRBV27, the J call TRBJ1-1; TRBD1 might be the D (5 bases). The CDR3 is 15 residues long. V gave up 5 bases and J gave up 6 bases, with 19 bases separating them. The V gene's germline CDR1 is MNHEY and CDR2 SMNVEV (reference sequence). The CDR3 nucleotides read TGTGCCAGCAGTCCTCCAGGTGTCAGGGTTTCTGAAGCTTTCTTT. Protein product: CASSPPGVRVSEAFF.

The chain has TRBV20-1 and TRBJ2-3; 14 bases align to TRBD2. Per the germline V gene, CDR1 is DFQATT and CDR2 is SNEGSKA (reference sequence). V trimming: 5 bases; J trimming: 4 bases; junction bases outside the gene matches: 5. CDR3 length equals 15 residues. CDR3 loop: CSALTSGRAPDTQYF. The CDR3 region has the DNA TGCAGTGCTTTGACTAGCGGGAGGGCCCCAGATACGCAGTATTTT.

This clonotype was observed many times. The rearrangement uses TRBV5-1 and TRBJ2-2; the D is unclear. The CDR3 extends over 11 amino acids. CDR1 is SGHRS and CDR2 is YFSETQ in the germline V gene. The V gene lost 6 bases and the J gene lost 5 bases, with 5 bases spanning the gap. The CDR3 region has the DNA TGCGCCAGCACCCAAACCGGGGAGCTGTTTTTT. Protein sequence: CASTQTGELFF.

The chain has TRBV7-9 and TRBJ2-3, with D hard to call. Trimming removed 4 bases from V and 5 bases from J, with 16 bases in between. Germline lookup yields CDR1 SEHNR and CDR2 FQNEAQ (reference sequence). The CDR3 is 15 residues long. CDR3 in amino acids: CASSSAAVPGDTQYF. The CDR3 nucleotides read TGTGCCAGCAGCTCGGCGGCGGTCCCTGGAGATACGCAGTATTTT.

In its sample, this clonotype was seen a few times. V gene TRBV15 combines with J gene TRBJ2-5, with 8 bases aligning to TRBD2. Germline V lookup: CDR1 LNHNV, CDR2 YYDKDF (reference sequence). The CDR3 covers 14 residues. Losses at the gene ends were 5 bases for V and 4 bases for J; bases not matched to a gene: 6. The CDR3: CATSPRAGGETQYF. Written as DNA, the CDR3 is TGTGCCACCAGCCCCCGGGCGGGAGGAGAGACCCAGTACTTC.

This clonotype was seen ten or more times. The chain uses TRBV29-1 and TRBJ2-7; D is possibly TRBD1 or TRBD2 (5 bases each). The CDR3 runs to 12 residues. In germline, CDR1 is SQVTM, CDR2 ANQGSEA. The germline V and J ends were trimmed by 6 bases and 3 bases, with 12 bases remaining between them. The CDR3 reads CSVRDGYYEQYF. The CDR3 DNA reads TGCAGCGTGAGGGACGGGTACTACGAGCAGTACTTC.

The sample holds many counts of this clonotype. The V and J genes are TRBV6-2 or TRBV6-3 and TRBJ1-1, with D maybe TRBD1 (5 bases). V was trimmed by 6 bases and J by 1 base, leaving 27 bases between them. Germline CDR1 reads MNHEY; CDR2 reads SVGEGT. The CDR3 runs to 19 residues. CDR3 loop: CASSTGHPGRPERNTEAFF. The DNA of the CDR3 is TGTGCCAGCAGCACAGGCCACCCAGGACGGCCCGAAAGGAACACTGAAGCTTTCTTT.

This clonotype showed up just a few times. The V and J genes are TRBV7-2 and TRBJ2-1; TRBD2 aligns across 11 bases. The germline V gene has CDR1 SGHTA and CDR2 FQGNSA. This CDR3 contains 17 residues. The V and J ends lost 4 bases and 2 bases, in that order; junction bases with no gene match: 7. The CDR3 DNA sequence: TGTGCCAGCAGCTCCTTTGGGACTAGCGGAACCTACAATGAGCAGTTCTTC. Protein: CASSSFGTSGTYNEQFF. Full variable domain (outside the CDR3, taken from reference TRBV7-2 and TRBJ2-1): GAGVSQSPSNKVTEKGKDVELRCDPISGHTALYWYRQSLGQGLEFLIYFQGNSAPDKSGLPSDRFSAERTGGSVSTLTIQRTQQEDSAVYLCASSSFGTSGTYNEQFFGPGTRLTVL.